The 22 T cell receptor beta chains given below trace back to one sample, sequenced in a study of T cells in Graves' hyperthyroidism and ophthalmopathy. TCR beta CDR3 region amplification was performed from RNA transcripts. A set of HTBI primers served as the primers for a first-round RT-PCR of the TCR CDR3. Using its own MiXCR run on the multiplex PCR reads, TCRdb lists one record per CDR3 protein. The repertoire consists of approximately 640,000 distinct CDR3 sequences, with roughly 17% occurring once and the leading ten covering about 16%. Sequenced material: blood. The receptor set was obtained from a man in his forties or fifties with Graves' hyperthyroidism.

In this sample, this clonotype turned up a few times. The genes are TRBV20-1 and TRBJ2-5; 7 bases map to TRBD2. CDR1 is DFQATT, CDR2 SNEGSKA, per germline (reference sequence). The V segment lost 3 bases and the J segment 1 base; nucleotides outside the gene matches: 8. The CDR3 has 15 residues. The CDR3 sequence: CSARKGGSSQETQYF. The CDR3 DNA is TGCAGTGCTAGGAAAGGCGGGAGCTCCCAAGAGACCCAGTACTTC.

This clonotype was detected a few times. The rearrangement uses TRBV7-9 and TRBJ2-5; possibly TRBD1 or TRBD2 for D (5 bases each). Germline loops: CDR1 SEHNR, CDR2 FQNEAQ (reference sequence). The CDR3 has 14 amino acids. V gave up 5 bases and J gave up 7 bases, with 17 bases separating them. CDR3 region: CASSPEGRVWTQYF. The DNA of the CDR3 is TGTGCCAGCAGCCCCGAGGGCAGGGTTTGGACCCAGTACTTC.

In this sample, this clonotype turned up many times. The CDR3 sequence: CASSHTGVGDYGYTF. As DNA, the CDR3 is TGTGCCAGCAGCCATACAGGGGTTGGAGACTATGGCTACACCTTC. The chain couples TRBV5-5 to TRBJ1-2, with 7 bases aligning to TRBD1. J gave up 3 bases and V 4 bases, and 9 bases lay outside the gene matches. The CDR3 consists of 15 residues. The germline V gene has CDR1 SGHKS and CDR2 YYEKEE (reference sequence). Variable domain in full (rest from reference TRBV5-5 and TRBJ1-2): DAGVTQSPTHLIKTRGQQVTLRCSPISGHKSVSWYQQVLGQGPQFIFQYYEKEERGRGNFPDRFSARQFPNYSSELNVNALLLGDSALYLCASSHTGVGDYGYTFGSGTRLTVV.

This clonotype was observed at least ten times. The genes are TRBV9 and TRBJ1-3; D gene ambiguous. Trimming cost V 0 bases and J 2 bases, with 12 bases left between them. CDR3 length: 16 residues. Germline V gives CDR1 SGDLS, CDR2 YYNGEE. This chain's CDR3 is CASSVASPDTGNTIYF. Here the CDR3 DNA reads TGTGCCAGCAGCGTAGCGTCCCCGGATACTGGAAACACCATATATTTT.

At least ten counts were recorded for this clonotype. This chain uses TRBV12-3 or TRBV12-4 with TRBJ2-7, with 11 bases that match TRBD2. With 0 bases clipped from V and 6 bases from J, the junction kept 19 bases outside the gene matches. The CDR3 runs to 20 residues. CDR3 sequence (DNA): TGTGCCAGCAGTTTAGCGCCAATATTAAGGCTAGCGGGAGGAGGGGTCGAGCAGTACTTC. This translates into CASSLAPILRLAGGGVEQYF.

This clonotype was counted a few times. The rearrangement uses TRBV20-1 and TRBJ2-1; 14 positions agree with TRBD2. The CDR3 runs 18 residues. J was trimmed by 8 bases and V by 5 bases; bases with no gene match: 17. Germline-derived CDR1 and CDR2 are DFQATT and SNEGSKA (reference sequence). The CDR3 loop is CSAPPILGLAGVMDEQFF. The CDR3 DNA reads TGCAGTGCTCCCCCGATTCTGGGACTAGCGGGAGTTATGGATGAGCAGTTCTTC.

In its sample, this clonotype was seen a few times. V usage is TRBV28 and J usage is TRBJ1-1; D is possibly TRBD1 (5 bases). Germline-derived CDR1 and CDR2 are MDHEN and SYDVKM. This CDR3 has 10 residues. The V end lost 4 bases, the J end lost 10 bases, and 7 bases lay between the germline ends. The CDR3 region has the DNA TGTGCCAGCAGTTCCAGGGCAGCTTTCTTT. As protein: CASSSRAAFF.

The V gene is TRBV20-1, the J gene TRBJ2-2; unclear D gene. With 0 bases removed from V and 0 bases from J, the gap between germline ends came to 11 bases. CDR1 and CDR2 (germline): DFQATT, SNEGSKA (reference sequence). The CDR3 is made up of 16 amino acids. DNA of the CDR3: TGCAGTGCTAGAGATCTAACTGGGGCGAACACCGGGGAGCTGTTTTTT. It codes for CSARDLTGANTGELFF.

The chain recombines TRBV29-1 with TRBJ2-7; D may be TRBD1 (5 bases). Looked up from germline, CDR1 is SQVTM and CDR2 is ANQGSEA. V was clipped by 3 bases and J by 5 bases, with 11 bases between them. This CDR3 contains 12 residues. CDR3 loop: CSVEGRKDEQYF. The DNA for the CDR3 is TGCAGCGTTGAGGGGCGCAAGGACGAGCAGTACTTC.

The DNA of the CDR3 is TGTGCCACCAGTGGTGACCCTGATGAGCAGTTCTTC. Its protein product is CATSGDPDEQFF. The rearrangement joins TRBV24-1 to TRBJ2-1; unclear D gene. Germline CDR1 reads KGHDR; CDR2 reads SFDVKD. The CDR3 is made up of 12 amino acids. V lost 5 bases, J lost 8 bases, and 9 bases lay in between.

The gene calls are TRBV5-1 and TRBJ2-7, with 8 positions matching TRBD1. The CDR3 spans 14 residues. Germline loops: CDR1 SGHRS, CDR2 YFSETQ. V trimming: 8 bases; J trimming: 0 bases; junction bases outside the gene matches: 7. In DNA, the CDR3 is TGCGCCAGTCAACAGGGGGACCTCTCCTACGAGCAGTACTTC. Its translation: CASQQGDLSYEQYF.

Ten or more counts support this clonotype. This chain connects TRBV7-3 to TRBJ2-1, with D hard to call. Per the germline V gene, CDR1 is SGHTA and CDR2 is FQGTGA. The CDR3 has 17 amino acids. Trimming removed 4 bases at V and 0 bases at J, with 16 bases between. The CDR3 DNA follows: TGTGCCAGCAGCTCCCCCCTTGGCACGAGCTCCTACAATGAGCAGTTCTTC. Translated, it gives CASSSPLGTSSYNEQFF.

This clonotype has a count of ten or more. The CDR3 sequence: CASSPWVGPYEQYF. In nucleotides, the CDR3 is TGTGCCAGCAGCCCGTGGGTGGGCCCCTACGAGCAGTACTTC. The gene calls are TRBV7-2 and TRBJ2-7; D unresolved. This CDR3 has 14 residues. Germline CDR1 reads SGHTA; CDR2 reads FQGNSA. With 5 bases removed from V and 2 bases from J, the gap between germline ends came to 13 bases.

This clonotype was observed many times. The chain links TRBV27 to TRBJ2-1; D might be TRBD2 (5 bases). Germline values: CDR1 MNHEY, CDR2 SMNVEV (reference sequence). The V and J ends lost 3 bases and 6 bases respectively, with 18 bases between them. CDR3 length equals 16 residues. For the CDR3, the DNA is TGTGCCAGCAGTTTTGGTATCGGGGTAGCGCCCAATGAGCAGTTCTTC. Translation gives CASSFGIGVAPNEQFF.

This clonotype was picked up a small number of times. The CDR3 coding sequence is TGTGCCAGCAGCCCGCGGACTAGCGGGGGAAGAGCAGATACGCAGTATTTT. It encodes CASSPRTSGGRADTQYF. The chain employs TRBV7-3 and TRBJ2-3; TRBD2 aligns across 13 bases. The CDR3 contains 17 residues. The germline V gene encodes CDR1 SGHTA and CDR2 FQGTGA. V lost 5 bases, J lost 4 bases, and 9 bases stayed unmatched.

This clonotype has ten or more counts. The chain is built from TRBV11-2 and TRBJ2-3; TRBD2 aligns across 7 bases. Trimming removed 3 bases from V and 6 bases from J; junction bases left unmatched: 12. Per germline, CDR1 SGHAT and CDR2 FQNNGV. This CDR3 comprises 16 residues. The CDR3 loop reads CASSLPFAGEWDTQYF. Here the CDR3 DNA reads TGTGCCAGCAGCTTGCCCTTTGCGGGAGAGTGGGATACGCAGTATTTT.

CDR3 region: CASSPFTGGPDEQFF. Here the CDR3 DNA reads TGTGCCAGCTCACCATTTACGGGAGGGCCGGATGAGCAGTTCTTC. The chain has TRBV18 and TRBJ2-1, with 8 bases lining up with TRBD2. V lost 2 bases and J lost 8; bases outside the gene matches: 8. Per the germline V gene, CDR1 is KGHSH and CDR2 is LQKENI. The CDR3 contains 15 residues.

This clonotype appeared many times. This sequence joins TRBV6-2 or TRBV6-3 and TRBJ2-7; TRBD1 agrees at 8 bases. Germline lookup yields CDR1 MNHEY and CDR2 SVGEGT. The junction had 4 bases not matched to a gene; V was cut back by 9 bases and J by 6 bases. The CDR3 has 11 amino acids. CDR3 bases: TGTGCCAGTCGGACAGGGCCCGAGCAGTACTTC. It is translated as CASRTGPEQYF.

The rearrangement links TRBV28 to TRBJ2-1; D is undetermined. The germline CDR1 and CDR2 sequences are MDHEN and SYDVKM. V lost 7 bases and J lost 0, with 16 bases in between. The CDR3 has 16 amino acids. The CDR3 protein is CASTSLNWGSYNEQFF. CDR3 DNA sequence: TGTGCCAGCACCAGTTTAAATTGGGGCTCCTACAATGAGCAGTTCTTC.

This clonotype was seen a handful of times. This chain links TRBV28 with TRBJ1-2, with 7 bases fitting TRBD1. Trimming took 5 bases from V and 3 from J; bases not matched to a gene: 6. This CDR3 spans 14 amino acids. Germline lookup yields CDR1 MDHEN and CDR2 SYDVKM. For the CDR3, the DNA is TGTGCCAGCAGTGTCTGGACAGGCGACTATGGCTACACCTTC. This encodes CASSVWTGDYGYTF.

This clonotype was seen a few times. This chain uses TRBV18 with TRBJ2-1; 11 bases match TRBD2. This CDR3 is 20 amino acids long. V dropped 4 bases and J dropped 1; count of bases not matched to a gene: 15. Germline V gene lookup returns CDR1 KGHSH and CDR2 LQKENI. This CDR3 reads CASSLSTGTSGGGSYNEQFF. The CDR3, as DNA: TGTGCCAGCTCACTTTCAACAGGGACTAGCGGAGGGGGGTCCTACAATGAGCAGTTCTTC. Looking up the rest from reference TRBV18 and TRBJ2-1 gives the full variable domain: NAGVMQNPRHLVRRRGQEARLRCSPMKGHSHVYWYRQLPEEGLKFMVYLQKENIIDESGMPKERFSAEFPKEGPSILRIQQVVRGDSAAYFCASSLSTGTSGGGSYNEQFFGPGTRLTVL.

This clonotype showed up just a few times. J is TRBJ2-1 and V is TRBV5-1; the D is unclear. The CDR3 extends over 13 amino acids. Per germline, CDR1 SGHRS and CDR2 YFSETQ. V was clipped by 0 bases and J by 12 bases, with 13 bases between them. This CDR3 is CASSLAFNERQFF. In DNA, the CDR3 is TGCGCCAGCAGCTTGGCTTTTAATGAGAGGCAGTTCTTC.